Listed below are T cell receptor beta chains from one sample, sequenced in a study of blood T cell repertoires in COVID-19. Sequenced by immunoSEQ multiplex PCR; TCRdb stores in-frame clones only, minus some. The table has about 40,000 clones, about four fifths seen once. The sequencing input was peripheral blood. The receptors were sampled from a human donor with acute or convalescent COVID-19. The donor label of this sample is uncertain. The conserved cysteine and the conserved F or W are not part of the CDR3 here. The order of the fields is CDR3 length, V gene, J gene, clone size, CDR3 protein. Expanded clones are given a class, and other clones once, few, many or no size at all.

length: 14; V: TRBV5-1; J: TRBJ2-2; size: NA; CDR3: ASSAIAGDDTGELF
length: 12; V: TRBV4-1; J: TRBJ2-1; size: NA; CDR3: ASSHRQNYNEQF
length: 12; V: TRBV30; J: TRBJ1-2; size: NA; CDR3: AWRLGEGNYGYT
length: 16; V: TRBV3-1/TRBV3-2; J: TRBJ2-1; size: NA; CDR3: ASSSHGRRGGSYNEQF
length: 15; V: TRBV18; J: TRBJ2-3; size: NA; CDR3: ASSPRTSGGQVDTQY
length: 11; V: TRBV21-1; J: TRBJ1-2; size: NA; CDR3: ASSQTGPVGYT
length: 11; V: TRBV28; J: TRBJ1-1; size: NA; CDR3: ASSPLTGTKAF
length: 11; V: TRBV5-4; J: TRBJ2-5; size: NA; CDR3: ASSSDREETQY
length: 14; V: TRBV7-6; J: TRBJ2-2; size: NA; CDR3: ASRLDRSANTGELF
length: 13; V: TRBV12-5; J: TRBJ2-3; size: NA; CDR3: ASGPRGQGTDTQY
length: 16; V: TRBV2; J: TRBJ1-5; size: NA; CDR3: ASSERAGGVYSNQPQH
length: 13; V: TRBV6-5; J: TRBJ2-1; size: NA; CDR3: ASRQEGGRGNEQF
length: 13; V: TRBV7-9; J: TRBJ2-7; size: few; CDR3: ASSPRASGTYEQY
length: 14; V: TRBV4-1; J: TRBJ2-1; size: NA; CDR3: ASSQSGQAGYNEQF
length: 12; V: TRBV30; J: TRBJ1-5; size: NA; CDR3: AWSVAGGGQPQH
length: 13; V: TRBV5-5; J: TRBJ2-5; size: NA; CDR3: ASSLQLEGARTQY
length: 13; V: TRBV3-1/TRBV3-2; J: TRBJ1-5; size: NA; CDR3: ASSHSGDSNQPQH
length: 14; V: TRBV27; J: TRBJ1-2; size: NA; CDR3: ASSFGRGQLLYGYT
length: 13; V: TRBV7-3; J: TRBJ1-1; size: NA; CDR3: ASSKSGQTNTEAF
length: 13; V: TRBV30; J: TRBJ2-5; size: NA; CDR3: AWTRASGGAETQY
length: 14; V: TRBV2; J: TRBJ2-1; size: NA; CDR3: ASRLYLDSHYNEQF
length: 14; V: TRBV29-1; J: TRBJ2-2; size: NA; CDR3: SVEDRADSNTGELF
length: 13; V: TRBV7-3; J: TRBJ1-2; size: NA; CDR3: ASSLAGTGDYGYT
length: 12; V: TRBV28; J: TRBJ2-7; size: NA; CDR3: ASSLGPAPGEQY
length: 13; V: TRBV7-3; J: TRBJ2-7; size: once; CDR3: ASSRTGTGSYEQY
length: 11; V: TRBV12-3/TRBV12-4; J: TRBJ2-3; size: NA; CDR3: AASGESTDTQY
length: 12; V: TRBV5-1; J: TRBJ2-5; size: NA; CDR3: ASSTGTPQETQY
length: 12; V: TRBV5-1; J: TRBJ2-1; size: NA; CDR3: ASHLQEIYNEQF
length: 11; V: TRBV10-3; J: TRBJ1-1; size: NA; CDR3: AMRGRMNTEAF
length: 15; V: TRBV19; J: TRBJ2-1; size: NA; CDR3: ASSIHKLAGAYNEQF
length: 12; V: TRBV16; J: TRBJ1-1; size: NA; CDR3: ASSQSTGATEAF
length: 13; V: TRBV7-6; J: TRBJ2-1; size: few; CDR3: ASSLGTPRDNEQF
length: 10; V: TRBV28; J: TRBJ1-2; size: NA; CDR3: ASSPRDYGYT
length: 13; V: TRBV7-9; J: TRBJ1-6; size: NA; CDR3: ASSLATGHNSPLH
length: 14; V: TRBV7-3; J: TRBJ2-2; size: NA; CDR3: ASSPKGGRGHGELF
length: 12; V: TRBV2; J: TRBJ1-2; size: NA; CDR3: ASSGNGRDYGYT
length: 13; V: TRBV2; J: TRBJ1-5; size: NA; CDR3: ASRPTGVRNQPQH
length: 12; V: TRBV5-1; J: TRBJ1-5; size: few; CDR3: ASSPGQNNQPQH
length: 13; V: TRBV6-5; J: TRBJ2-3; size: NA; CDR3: ASRPAGGLVDTQY
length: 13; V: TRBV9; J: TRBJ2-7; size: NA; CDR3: ASSPRTWTGGEQY
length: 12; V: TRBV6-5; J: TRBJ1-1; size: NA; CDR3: ASSYLTTNTEAF
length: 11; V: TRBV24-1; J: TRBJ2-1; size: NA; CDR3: ATSGQGGREQF
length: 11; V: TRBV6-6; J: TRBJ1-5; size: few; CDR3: ASLLSGSQPQH
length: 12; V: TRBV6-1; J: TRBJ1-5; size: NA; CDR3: ASSDGASNQPQH
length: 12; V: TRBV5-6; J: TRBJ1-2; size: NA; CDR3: ASSDRVINYGYT
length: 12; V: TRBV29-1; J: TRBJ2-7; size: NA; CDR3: SVLPTGPVYEQY
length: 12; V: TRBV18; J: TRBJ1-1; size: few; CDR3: ASSPPGTGSEAF